The present entry profiles one T cell receptor beta chain with its context. Clones were read by immunoSEQ multiplex PCR, and TCRdb kept only the in-frame ones, dropping some. The sample includes a few hundred thousand clones, roughly 89% of them seen just once. The germline gives CDR1 LGHDT, CDR2 YNNKEL (reference sequence). The junction had 2 bases not matched to a gene; V was cut back by 3 bases and J by 5 bases. The CDR3 totals 16 residues. Participant reports of clinical history set cohort assignment. It was within 2 weeks before study entry that exposed participants met a COVID-19 case. This sample was taken from a study of blood T cell repertoires in COVID-19. Study-level background: There were acute and convalescent COVID-19 samples, and they came from the United States, Italy and Spain. The analysed material was cDNA or gDNA that came from T cells, B-cell-depleted T cells, or PBMCs.

The TCR originated in a woman aged 50 to 60 who had been exposed to COVID-19. Sequencing was done on a sample of PBMCs or T cells enriched from blood (not recorded which). This sequence joins TRBV3-1 (or the pseudogene TRBV3-2) and TRBJ2-2, with TRBD2 identical over 14 bases. Here the CDR3 reads CASSQGLAGVTGELFF. Written as DNA, the CDR3 is TGTGCCAGCAGCCAGGGACTAGCGGGGGTAACCGGGGAGCTGTTTTTT.